This T cell receptor beta chain originates from a study of T cell changes during pregnancy in multiple sclerosis. Libraries were prepared by immunoSEQ multiplex PCR; TCRdb keeps only in-frame clonotypes and omits some of them. The table includes about 100,000 clones, roughly 90% detected once. CDR1 and CDR2 (germline): SGHVS, FQNEAQ. This CDR3 contains 14 residues. V was clipped by 5 bases and J by 4 bases; unmatched bases: 8. This receptor was taken from a female donor with multiple sclerosis, enrolled in a pregnancy study. Here the sequenced sample was peripheral blood, taken after pregnancy. The rearrangement links TRBV7-8 to TRBJ2-7, with 7 bases matching TRBD2. CDR3 amino acids: CASSTSGIKYEQYF. CDR3 bases: TGTGCCAGCAGCACGAGCGGGATTAAATACGAGCAGTACTTC.